These 28 T cell receptor beta chains were all obtained from the same sample, sequenced in a study of sequential checkpoint blockade in melanoma. The treatment: randomized to nivolumab then ipilimumab (arm A) or the reverse (arm B). Assay: immunoSEQ multiplex PCR; the TCRdb copy retains only in-frame clones and omits some. There are thousands of clones in the sample; 28% occur only once, and 20% to 25% lies in the top ten. Sequencing was performed on tumor tissue (inferred from file names), taken from a patient given nivolumab and ipilimumab in sequence. The receptors shown here come from a human donor with melanoma.

This sequence joins TRBV11-3 and TRBJ2-3, with 7 bases identical to TRBD1. There are 16 residues in the CDR3. V dropped 5 bases and J dropped 5; count of bases not matched to a gene: 13. The germline V gene encodes CDR1 SGHNT and CDR2 YENEEA. CDR3 residues: CASSTGVGHRQDTQYF. As DNA, the CDR3 is TGTGCCAGCAGCACAGGGGTAGGGCACAGGCAAGATACGCAGTATTTT.

This clone has more than one count but fewer than ten. The rearrangement joins TRBV28 to TRBJ2-3; 16 bases align to TRBD2. V shed 1 base and J 2 bases; nucleotides not matched to a gene: 6. Germline V gives CDR1 MDHEN, CDR2 SYDVKM. The CDR3 spans 19 residues. Written as DNA, the CDR3 is TGTGCCAGCAGTTTATTGGGACTAGCGGGAGGGCGATACACAGATACGCAGTATTTT. This gives the protein CASSLLGLAGGRYTDTQYF.

The table lists this clone with a few counts. The chain is built from TRBV1 and TRBJ2-1. TRBV1 is marked as a pseudogene. CDR3 length: 13 amino acids. The CDR3 coding sequence is TGCGCCAGCAGCCAAGAGGTCGCCACCGAGCAGTTCTTC. It encodes CASSQEVATEQFF.

This clone was seen at least ten times. This chain connects TRBV11-3 to TRBJ1-2, with 9 bases fitting TRBD1. The length of the CDR3 is 14 residues. The J segment lost 2 bases and the V segment lost 3 bases, leaving 1 base of the junction unmatched. Per the germline V gene, CDR1 is SGHNT and CDR2 is YENEEA. CDR3 DNA: TGTGCCAGCAGCTTTGGACAGGGGAACTATGGCTACACCTTC. It specifies CASSFGQGNYGYTF.

This rearrangement joins TRBV6-8 to TRBJ2-5, with D perhaps matching TRBD1 (6 bases). CDR3 length: 13 residues. Germline values: CDR1 MNHGY, CDR2 SAAAGT. V was pared by 7 bases and J by 1 base, with 10 bases between. CDR3 DNA: TGTGCCAGCAACCGACAGGCCCAAGAGACCCAGTACTTC. Translating it yields CASNRQAQETQYF.

This clone came up many times. The chain carries TRBV11-3 and TRBJ2-2; 10 bases are shared with TRBD1. V shed 4 bases, J shed 1 base, and the junction held 6 bases outside the gene matches. The germline CDR1 and CDR2 sequences are SGHNT and YENEEA. The CDR3 is 17 amino acids. Here the CDR3 reads CASSSPRDRGNTGELFF. The CDR3 DNA sequence: TGTGCCAGCAGCTCACCCCGGGACAGGGGGAACACCGGGGAGCTGTTTTTT.

The V call is TRBV29-1, the J call TRBJ2-2, with 9 bases lining up with TRBD1. Germline values: CDR1 SQVTM, CDR2 ANQGSEA. V was pared by 6 bases and J by 2 bases, with 10 bases of the junction left unmatched. The CDR3 runs to 16 residues. CDR3: CSVGRGQGRNTGELFF. CDR3 nucleotide sequence: TGCAGCGTGGGCCGGGGACAGGGACGTAACACCGGGGAGCTGTTTTTT.

This clone was seen more than once but under ten times. V is TRBV9 and J is TRBJ2-7; 9 nucleotides align to TRBD2. V trimming: 0 bases; J trimming: 6 bases; junction bases outside the gene matches: 7. Germline V gene lookup returns CDR1 SGDLS and CDR2 YYNGEE. This CDR3 has 15 residues. The CDR3 bases are TGTGCCAGCAGCGTAGGTGATAGCGGGAGACCCGAGCAGTACTTC. Residues: CASSVGDSGRPEQYF.

This chain uses TRBV19 with TRBJ2-2, with TRBD1 identical over 7 bases. The V segment lost 8 bases and the J segment 6 bases; nucleotides outside the gene matches: 18. The CDR3 spans 17 residues. Looked up from germline, CDR1 is LNHDA and CDR2 is SQIVND (reference sequence). CDR3 sequence reads: CASQKGPRTGRSGELFF. DNA for the CDR3: TGTGCCAGTCAAAAGGGTCCGAGGACAGGCCGGTCCGGGGAGCTGTTTTTT.

This clone was seen a handful of times. The J gene is TRBJ2-7, the V gene TRBV28; possibly TRBD2 for D (7 bases). The CDR3 is made up of 15 amino acids. Trimming pared 2 bases from V and 0 bases from J, leaving 11 bases between. Germline V gene sequence: CDR1 MDHEN, CDR2 SYDVKM. The CDR3 DNA follows: TGTGCCAGCAGTTTAATCGGGGGGCCCTCCTACGAGCAGTACTTC. It translates to CASSLIGGPSYEQYF.

This clone has only a few counts. The rearrangement joins TRBV28 to TRBJ2-7; D unresolved. Between the trimmed V and J ends, which lost 5 bases and 1 base, there was a span of 12 bases. Germline CDR1 and CDR2: MDHEN and SYDVKM. The CDR3 length is 14 residues. Written as DNA, the CDR3 is TGTGCCAGCAGTCCGATTGACTCGTCCTACGAGCAGTACTTC. Protein product: CASSPIDSSYEQYF.

This clone was recorded many times. The chain has TRBV9 and TRBJ2-7, with a tentative D call TRBD2 (6 bases). Germline V gene data show CDR1 as SGDLS and CDR2 as YYNGEE. Trimming took off 2 bases at V and 0 bases at J, with 12 bases between the two ends. The CDR3 is made up of 15 amino acids. CDR3 sequence: CASSVGTLSSYEQYF. The CDR3, as DNA: TGTGCCAGCAGCGTGGGGACTCTAAGCTCCTACGAGCAGTACTTC.

This sequence joins TRBV19 and TRBJ2-1; weak D call: TRBD2 (6 bases). The germline V gene has CDR1 LNHDA and CDR2 SQIVND (reference sequence). V shed 1 base and J shed 0 bases, with 7 bases lying between them. The CDR3 is 15 amino acids. The CDR3 nucleotides are TGTGCCAGTAGTATAGCCGGGAGCTCCTACAATGAGCAGTTCTTC. Translating gives CASSIAGSSYNEQFF.

The rearrangement uses TRBV19 and TRBJ1-1; a weak D match, TRBD1 (6 bases). Germline V CDR1 and CDR2: LNHDA, SQIVND (reference sequence). V shed 6 bases and J shed 5 bases, with 22 bases lying between them. The CDR3 consists of 16 residues. The CDR3 nucleotides are TGTGCCAGTAGGGGATCACAGGGAAATATGGGGACTGAAGCTTTCTTT. It translates to CASRGSQGNMGTEAFF.

This clone was found a few times. This chain joins TRBV9 and TRBJ2-3; the match to TRBD1 covers 10 bases. J lost 6 bases, V lost 8 bases, and 21 bases had no gene match. The CDR3 runs to 18 residues. CDR1 is SGDLS, CDR2 YYNGEE, per germline. The CDR3 loop is CASRPVWGRQGARDTQYF. In DNA form, the CDR3 reads TGTGCCAGTAGACCAGTGTGGGGCCGACAGGGGGCGAGGGATACGCAGTATTTT.

The genes are TRBV18 and TRBJ2-3, with 10 bases aligning to TRBD2. CDR1 and CDR2 from the germline V gene are KGHSH and LQKENI. This CDR3 is built from 17 residues. V gave up 5 bases and J gave up 0 bases; unmatched junction bases: 8. In DNA form, the CDR3 reads TGTGCCAGCTCAACCCGGACTAGCGGCACTAGCACAGATACGCAGTATTTT. Amino acids: CASSTRTSGTSTDTQYF.

The V and J genes are TRBV14 and TRBJ2-1; 12 bases map to TRBD2. Germline CDR1 reads SGHDN; CDR2 reads FVKESK. V shed 4 bases, J shed 8 bases, and the junction held 12 bases outside the gene matches. The CDR3 extends over 17 amino acids. The CDR3 reads CASSLRLAGVPIYEQFF. The CDR3 DNA reads as TGTGCCAGCAGCCTCAGACTAGCGGGAGTACCTATATATGAGCAGTTCTTC.

This clone was seen just once. V and J are TRBV5-1 and TRBJ1-3; tentatively, D is TRBD1 (5 bases). The germline V and J ends were trimmed by 0 bases and 0 bases, with 16 bases remaining between them. Germline loops: CDR1 SGHRS, CDR2 YFSETQ. CDR3 length: 18 residues. CDR3 sequence: CASSLVPPGDPSGNTIYF. The CDR3 DNA sequence: TGCGCCAGCAGCTTGGTCCCCCCCGGGGACCCCTCTGGAAACACCATATATTTT.

In this sample, this clone is medium-sized. The V gene is TRBV4-1, the J gene TRBJ2-2; no clear D gene. Trimming left V 0 bases short and J 6 bases short, with 8 bases between. The CDR3 has 14 amino acids. Germline loops: CDR1 MGHRA, CDR2 YSYEKL. The CDR3 spells CASSQDLGSGELFF. As DNA, the CDR3 is TGCGCCAGCAGCCAAGATTTAGGCTCCGGGGAGCTGTTTTTT.

As DNA, the CDR3 is TGTGCCTGGAGTGGCCAGGGGGCGGGCGTAGATGAAAAACTGTTTTTT. Protein sequence: CAWSGQGAGVDEKLFF. This rearrangement joins TRBV30 to TRBJ1-4; 8 bases are a match to TRBD1. CDR3 length equals 16 residues. Germline CDR1 reads GTSNPN; CDR2 reads SVGIG (reference sequence). V lost 1 base, J lost 6 bases, and 10 bases stayed unmatched.

This clone showed up just a few times. This chain connects TRBV11-3 to TRBJ2-5; possibly TRBD1 for D (5 bases). V was cut by 2 bases and J by 2 bases, with 15 bases left in between. The germline V gene encodes CDR1 SGHNT and CDR2 YENEEA. This CDR3 contains 16 residues. Here the CDR3 DNA reads TGTGCCAGCAGCTTAAGGCCCCCAGGGCTGCAAGAGACCCAGTACTTC. It yields the protein CASSLRPPGLQETQYF.

This clone was detected a few times. The rearrangement uses TRBV6-8 and TRBJ1-3; D uncertain. The V gene's germline CDR1 is MNHGY and CDR2 SAAAGT. CDR3 length equals 16 residues. Trimming stripped 0 bases from V and 0 bases from J, with 9 bases between. The CDR3 DNA reads TGTGCCAGCAGTTACTCCCGGCCTAGCTCTGGAAACACCATATATTTT. Its protein is CASSYSRPSSGNTIYF.

The V gene is TRBV28, the J gene TRBJ1-5; D is unresolved. The CDR3 spans 13 residues. Trimming shortened V by 6 bases and J by 6 bases, and 12 bases separated the two germline ends. CDR1 MDHEN and CDR2 SYDVKM come from the germline V gene. The CDR3 loop is CASRVAVGQPQHF. For the CDR3, the DNA is TGTGCCAGCAGGGTGGCGGTAGGTCAGCCCCAGCATTTT.

The rearrangement links TRBV11-3 to TRBJ2-3, with D unclear. V gave up 6 bases and J gave up 2 bases, with 12 bases separating them. There are 14 residues in the CDR3. CDR1 is SGHNT, CDR2 YENEEA, per germline. The CDR3 nucleotides are TGTGCCAGCAGAAGACTGGTCTCCACAGATACGCAGTATTTT. Its translation is CASRRLVSTDTQYF.

The CDR3 nucleotides read TGTGCCACCTCTACGAGGGGAGACAGCCTGAACACTGAAGCTTTCTTT. Residues: CATSTRGDSLNTEAFF. The genes are TRBV15 and TRBJ1-1, with D tentatively TRBD1 (5 bases). The CDR3 is made up of 16 amino acids. From germline, CDR1 is LNHNV and CDR2 YYDKDF (reference sequence). V was clipped by 8 bases and J by 0 bases, with 19 bases between them.

The chain couples TRBV14 to TRBJ2-1; no clear D. Per germline, CDR1 SGHDN and CDR2 FVKESK. The V and J ends lost 2 bases and 3 bases respectively, with 11 bases between them. This CDR3 comprises 15 residues. CDR3 sequence: CASSQWEGNYNEQFF. The CDR3 DNA follows: TGTGCCAGCAGCCAATGGGAAGGGAACTACAATGAGCAGTTCTTC.

The rearrangement links TRBV11-3 to TRBJ2-6; the match to TRBD1 covers 10 bases. The ends lost 1 base at V and 0 bases at J; junction bases unmatched: 0. Looked up from germline, CDR1 is SGHNT and CDR2 is YENEEA. The CDR3 has 17 amino acids. The CDR3 sequence: CASSLGTGGSGANVLTF. The DNA for the CDR3 is TGTGCCAGCAGCTTAGGGACAGGGGGCTCTGGGGCCAACGTCCTGACTTTC.

In its sample, this clone was seen many times. This chain joins TRBV11-3 and TRBJ2-2, with 9 bases fitting TRBD2. Germline CDR1 and CDR2: SGHNT and YENEEA. The CDR3 has 18 amino acids. With V trimmed by 3 bases and J by 4 bases, 12 bases remained unmatched. CDR3 sequence: CASSLGRPVREGTGELFF. The CDR3 coding sequence is TGTGCCAGCAGCTTGGGCCGGCCAGTGCGGGAGGGCACCGGGGAGCTGTTTTTT. The entire variable domain, with the rest obtained from reference TRBV11-3 and TRBJ2-2, is as follows: EAGVVQSPRYKIIEKKQPVAFWCNPISGHNTLYWYLQNLGQGPELLIRYENEEAVDDSQLPKDRFSAERLKGVDSTLKIQPAELGDSAVYLCASSLGRPVREGTGELFFGEGSRLTVL.